The 21 T cell receptor beta chains presented below share a single source sample, sequenced in a study of blood T cell repertoires in COVID-19. Sequencing used immunoSEQ multiplex PCR; TCRdb keeps in-frame clones, though not all of them. The table records 60,000 to 85,000 clones, roughly nine tenths of them present only once. Sequenced material: peripheral blood. The source is a man in his forties or fifties with acute or convalescent COVID-19.

V usage is TRBV27 and J usage is TRBJ2-7, with a tentative D call TRBD2 (5 bases). V was pared by 4 bases and J by 7 bases, with 20 bases between. This CDR3 region has 15 residues. CDR1 is MNHEY, CDR2 SMNVEV, per germline (reference sequence). CDR3: CASSSYRKGSGEQYF. The CDR3 DNA sequence: TGTGCCAGCAGTTCATATCGAAAGGGATCGGGGGAGCAGTACTTC.

V usage is TRBV9 and J usage is TRBJ2-2, with no clear D. CDR1 SGDLS and CDR2 YYNGEE come from the germline V gene. This CDR3 is 13 amino acids long. Trimming pared 1 base from V and 8 bases from J, leaving 9 bases between. The CDR3 loop is CASSVSRLGELFF. DNA for the CDR3: TGTGCCAGCAGCGTATCCCGTTTGGGGGAGCTGTTTTTT.

The rearrangement uses TRBV4-3 and TRBJ2-3, with a weak D call TRBD2 (6 bases). CDR3 length: 13 amino acids. Germline V gene sequence: CDR1 LGHNA, CDR2 YSLEER. Trimming removed 5 bases from V and 4 bases from J, with 10 bases in between. CDR3 protein: CASSATGADTQYF. CDR3 DNA: TGCGCCAGCAGCGCAACGGGAGCAGATACGCAGTATTTT.

The V call is TRBV13, the J call TRBJ1-1; 7 nucleotides line up with TRBD1. The CDR3 totals 15 residues. V gave up 3 bases and J gave up 6 bases; unmatched junction bases: 10. The germline V gene encodes CDR1 PRHDT and CDR2 FYEKMQ (reference sequence). The CDR3 DNA is TGTGCCAGCAGCTTGGGCCGGGACAGCTGGCCTGAAGCTTTCTTT. Its protein product is CASSLGRDSWPEAFF.

V and J are TRBV28 and TRBJ2-7; D gene unclear. CDR1 is MDHEN, CDR2 SYDVKM, per germline. CDR3 length equals 13 residues. Between the trimmed V and J ends, which lost 1 base and 2 bases, there was a span of 6 bases. The CDR3 spells CASSLFYTYEQYF. The CDR3 DNA is TGTGCCAGCAGTTTATTCTATACCTACGAGCAGTACTTC.

This chain links TRBV7-6 with TRBJ1-2, with D possibly being TRBD1 (5 bases). Per the germline V gene, CDR1 is SGHVS and CDR2 is FNYEAQ. The CDR3 loop spans 14 amino acids. Trimming pared 4 bases from V and 3 bases from J, leaving 12 bases between. CDR3 in DNA: TGTGCCAGCAGCTCTCCCAGGGAGGACTATGGCTACACCTTC. Amino acids: CASSSPREDYGYTF.

The chain recombines TRBV19 with TRBJ2-2, with TRBD1 matching over 8 bases. The CDR3 runs 16 residues. After removal of 6 bases from V and 4 bases from J, the junction contained 10 bases not matched to a gene. Germline loops: CDR1 LNHDA, CDR2 SQIVND (reference sequence). The CDR3 bases are TGTGCCAGTAGCCCAGGCAGGGGGCGCAGCACCGGGGAGCTGTTTTTT. It is translated as CASSPGRGRSTGELFF.

This chain joins TRBV5-6 and TRBJ1-4; 9 bases fit TRBD1. CDR3 length: 15 amino acids. Per the germline V gene, CDR1 is SGHDT and CDR2 is YYEEEE. V trimming: 3 bases; J trimming: 6 bases; junction bases outside the gene matches: 6. CDR3 sequence (DNA): TGTGCCAGCAGCTCCGACAGGGGGGTATATGAAAAACTGTTTTTT. Amino acid sequence: CASSSDRGVYEKLFF. Full variable domain (outside the CDR3, taken from reference TRBV5-6 and TRBJ1-4): DAGVTQSPTHLIKTRGQQVTLRCSPKSGHDTVSWYQQALGQGPQFIFQYYEEEERQRGNFPDRFSGHQFPNYSSELNVNALLLGDSALYLCASSSDRGVYEKLFFGSGTQLSVL.

The chain employs TRBV3-1 (or the pseudogene TRBV3-2) and TRBJ2-5, with TRBD2 matching over 8 bases. Germline trimming cut 8 bases from V and 7 bases from J; bases unmatched to any gene: 18. CDR1 is LGHDT, CDR2 YNNKEL, per germline (reference sequence). The CDR3 sequence is 16 residues long. The CDR3 region has the DNA TGTGCCAGCGCCCATAAAGCGGGAGCTGGTTTTAGGACCCAGTACTTC. Translated, it gives CASAHKAGAGFRTQYF.

The rearrangement joins TRBV6-5 to TRBJ2-7, with 12 nucleotides matching TRBD2. Germline V gene lookup returns CDR1 MNHEY and CDR2 SVGAGI. With 6 bases clipped from V and 4 bases from J, the junction kept 7 bases outside the gene matches. The CDR3 sequence is 15 residues long. The CDR3 reads CASSPGLAGLYEQYF. Written as DNA, the CDR3 is TGTGCCAGCAGCCCAGGACTAGCGGGACTATACGAGCAGTACTTC.

The genes are TRBV9 and TRBJ2-1; TRBD2 matches 9 bases. The CDR3 has 15 residues. Germline V lookup: CDR1 SGDLS, CDR2 YYNGEE. The V segment lost 0 bases and the J segment 8 bases; nucleotides outside the gene matches: 6. This CDR3 reads CASSVVSGGAYEQFF. Here the CDR3 DNA reads TGTGCCAGCAGCGTAGTTAGCGGGGGTGCGTATGAGCAGTTCTTC.

The chain is built from TRBV7-3 and TRBJ2-1, with 7 bases that match TRBD2. The CDR3 has 13 residues. Germline V gene data show CDR1 as SGHTA and CDR2 as FQGTGA. Trimming at V came to 4 bases and at J to 8 bases, leaving 5 bases not matched to a gene. The CDR3 reads CASSYQGGDEQFF. The DNA for the CDR3 is TGTGCCAGCAGCTACCAGGGAGGGGATGAGCAGTTCTTC.

The CDR3: CAGGGQSSPLYGYTF. CDR3 bases: TGTGCCGGAGGAGGGCAGTCCTCCCCGCTCTATGGCTACACCTTC. The chain uses TRBV30 and TRBJ1-2, with D hard to call. Germline V gives CDR1 GTSNPN, CDR2 SVGIG (reference sequence). This CDR3 is built from 15 residues. V was pared by 8 bases and J by 4 bases, with 23 bases between.

The chain employs TRBV2 and TRBJ1-5, with unresolved D. The CDR3 is 14 amino acids. Germline V gene sequence: CDR1 SNHLY, CDR2 FYNNEI. The V end lost 3 bases, the J end lost 7 bases, and 13 bases lay between the germline ends. The CDR3: CASSETEGGQPQHF. The CDR3 DNA reads as TGTGCCAGCAGTGAGACGGAGGGCGGCCAGCCCCAGCATTTT. The full variable domain, with the rest looked up from reference TRBV2 and TRBJ1-5, is EPEVTQTPSHQVTQMGQEVILRCVPISNHLYFYWYRQILGQKVEFLVSFYNNEISEKSEIFDDQFSVERPDGSNFTLKIRSTKLEDSAMYFCASSETEGGQPQHFGDGTRLSIL.

The gene calls are TRBV5-1 and TRBJ1-1, with a weak D call TRBD1 (5 bases). Trimming pared 5 bases from V and 5 bases from J, leaving 13 bases between. The germline gives CDR1 SGHRS, CDR2 YFSETQ. This CDR3 contains 13 residues. The CDR3 coding sequence is TGCGCCAGCAGGACCGGGGGTGAGACTGAAGCTTTCTTT. Amino acid sequence: CASRTGGETEAFF.

The chain joins TRBV7-6 to TRBJ1-1, with no clear D. Deletions cut 4 bases from V and 0 bases from J, with 6 bases between. The CDR3 is 13 residues long. Germline loops: CDR1 SGHVS, CDR2 FNYEAQ. This chain's CDR3 is CASSYTVNTEAFF. The CDR3 coding sequence is TGTGCCAGCAGCTACACAGTGAACACTGAAGCTTTCTTT.

This clone occurred once. The chain couples TRBV29-1 to TRBJ2-3, with D possibly being TRBD2 (6 bases). Trimming left V 6 bases short and J 1 base short, with 17 bases between. Germline V gene lookup returns CDR1 SQVTM and CDR2 ANQGSEA. The CDR3 covers 15 residues. The CDR3 nucleotides read TGCAGCGTAGCCGGGGTGTCTAGCGGCACAGATACGCAGTATTTT. Encoded protein: CSVAGVSSGTDTQYF.

The chain links TRBV6-5 to TRBJ1-4; 11 bases are shared with TRBD1. CDR3 length: 15 amino acids. The germline gives CDR1 MNHEY, CDR2 SVGAGI. V lost 5 bases, J lost 8 bases, and 7 bases stayed unmatched. CDR3 region: CASSPDRGLGEKLFF. The CDR3 region has the DNA TGTGCCAGCAGTCCGGACAGGGGGCTTGGGGAAAAACTGTTTTTT.

The chain uses TRBV4-1 and TRBJ2-2; TRBD1 agrees at 7 bases. Germline V gives CDR1 MGHRA, CDR2 YSYEKL. This CDR3 has 19 residues. V gave up 3 bases and J gave up 0 bases; unmatched junction bases: 13. CDR3 coding DNA: TGCGCCAGCAGCCAGACGACAGTTAGACAGGGTACGAACACCGGGGAGCTGTTTTTT. Its translation is CASSQTTVRQGTNTGELFF.

The chain carries TRBV25-1 and TRBJ2-5, with TRBD2 as a possible D gene (6 bases). The CDR3 length is 13 residues. Germline values: CDR1 MGHDK, CDR2 SYGVNS. Trimming left V 6 bases short and J 4 bases short, with 12 bases between. CDR3 DNA sequence: TGTGCCAGCAGGATGGAGGGGATAGAGACCCAGTACTTC. Translated, it gives CASRMEGIETQYF.

The genes are TRBV30 and TRBJ1-6; TRBD1 aligns across 7 bases. V dropped 4 bases and J dropped 9; count of bases not matched to a gene: 6. Germline CDR1 reads GTSNPN; CDR2 reads SVGIG (reference sequence). CDR3 size: 13 residues. The CDR3 region is CAWNGQEGSPLHF. CDR3 in DNA: TGTGCCTGGAATGGACAGGAGGGTTCACCCCTCCACTTT.